Given below is one T cell receptor beta chain in context. The antigen remains unidentified. The data originate from a study of OX40 agonist ivuxolimab in advanced cancers. Study-level background: Patients received intravenous ivuxolimab every 2 weeks at 0.01 to 10 mg/kg. General study results and limits: On average, CD8+ T cells had more expanded clones than CD4+. What antigens the expanded peripheral T cells recognized was never established.

Some clones are missing from TCRdb's copy, which holds only in-frame ones; the method was immunoSEQ multiplex PCR. Among roughly 90,000 clones, approximately 90% were seen once, and the ten largest hold about 0.35%. The CDR3 extends over 14 amino acids. Trimming removed 10 bases from V and 8 bases from J; junction bases left unmatched: 14. Looked up from germline, CDR1 is SNHLY and CDR2 is FYNNEI. The chain joins TRBV2 to TRBJ2-1; 7 nucleotides agree with TRBD1. This receptor was obtained from an adult with an advanced solid tumor such as melanoma, head and neck, liver or kidney cancer. The sequenced sample was CD4+ or CD8+ T cells sorted from blood, obtained in a trial of the OX40 agonist ivuxolimab. The CDR3 region is CANTPGRGNDEQFF. The DNA of the CDR3 is TGTGCCAACACACCCGGCAGGGGGAACGATGAGCAGTTCTTC.